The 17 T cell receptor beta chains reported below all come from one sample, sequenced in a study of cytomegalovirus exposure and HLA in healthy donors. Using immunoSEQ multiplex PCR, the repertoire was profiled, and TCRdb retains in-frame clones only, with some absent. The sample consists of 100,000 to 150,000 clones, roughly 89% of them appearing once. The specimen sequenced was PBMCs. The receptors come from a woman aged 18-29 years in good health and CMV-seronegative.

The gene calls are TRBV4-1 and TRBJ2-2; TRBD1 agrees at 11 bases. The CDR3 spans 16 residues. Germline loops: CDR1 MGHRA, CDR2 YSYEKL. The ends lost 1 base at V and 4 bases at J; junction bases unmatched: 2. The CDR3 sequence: CASSQGTGGATGELFF. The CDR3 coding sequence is TGCGCCAGCAGCCAAGGGACAGGGGGCGCCACCGGGGAGCTGTTTTTT.

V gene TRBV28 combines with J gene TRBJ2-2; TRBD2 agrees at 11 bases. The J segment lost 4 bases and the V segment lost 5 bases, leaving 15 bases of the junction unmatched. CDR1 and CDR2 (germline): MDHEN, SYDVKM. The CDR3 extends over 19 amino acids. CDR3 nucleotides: TGTGCCAGCAGTCCCAGCCTGATAGCGGGGGGGCGTGTCACCGGGGAGCTGTTTTTT. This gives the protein CASSPSLIAGGRVTGELFF. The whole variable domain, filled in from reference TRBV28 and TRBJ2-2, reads DVKVTQSSRYLVKRTGEKVFLECVQDMDHENMFWYRQDPGLGLRLIYFSYDVKMKEKGDIPEGYSVSREKKERFSLILESASTNQTSMYLCASSPSLIAGGRVTGELFFGEGSRLTVL.

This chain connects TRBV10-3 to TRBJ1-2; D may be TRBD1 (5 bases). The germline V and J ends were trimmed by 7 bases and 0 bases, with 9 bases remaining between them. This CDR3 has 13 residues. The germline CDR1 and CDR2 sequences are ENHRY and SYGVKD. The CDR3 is CAIKRGANYGYTF. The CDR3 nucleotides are TGTGCCATCAAGCGGGGGGCTAACTATGGCTACACCTTC.

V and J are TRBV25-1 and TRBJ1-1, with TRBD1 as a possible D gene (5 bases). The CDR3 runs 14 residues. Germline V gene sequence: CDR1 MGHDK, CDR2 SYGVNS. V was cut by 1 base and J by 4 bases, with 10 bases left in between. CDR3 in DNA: TGTGCCAGCAGTGAATGGCGTGACAGCACTGAAGCTTTCTTT. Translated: CASSEWRDSTEAFF.

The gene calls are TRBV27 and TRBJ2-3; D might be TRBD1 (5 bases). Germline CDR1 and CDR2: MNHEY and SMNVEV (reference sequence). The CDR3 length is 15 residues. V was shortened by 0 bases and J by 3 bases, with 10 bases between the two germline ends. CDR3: CASSLSLGLTDTQYF. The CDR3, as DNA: TGTGCCAGCAGTTTATCGTTGGGGCTTACAGATACGCAGTATTTT.

CDR3 nucleotide sequence: TGTGCCAGCAGTTTAACAGGTTCCACTGAAGCTTTCTTT. Amino acid sequence: CASSLTGSTEAFF. J is TRBJ1-1 and V is TRBV27; possibly TRBD1 for D (5 bases). The CDR3 contains 13 residues. V was shortened by 2 bases and J by 4 bases, with 8 bases between the two germline ends. The germline CDR1 and CDR2 sequences are MNHEY and SMNVEV (reference sequence).

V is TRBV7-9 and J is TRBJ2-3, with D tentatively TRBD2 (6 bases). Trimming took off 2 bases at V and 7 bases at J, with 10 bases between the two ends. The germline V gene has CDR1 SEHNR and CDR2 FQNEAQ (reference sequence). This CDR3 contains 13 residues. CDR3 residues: CASSLTSWNTQYF. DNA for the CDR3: TGTGCCAGCAGCTTAACTAGCTGGAATACGCAGTATTTT.

The CDR3 reads CAWSRTGGGYQPQHF. The DNA of the CDR3 is TGTGCCTGGAGCAGAACAGGGGGCGGTTATCAGCCCCAGCATTTT. The chain combines TRBV30 with TRBJ1-5; 9 bases agree with TRBD1. The germline V gene encodes CDR1 GTSNPN and CDR2 SVGIG (reference sequence). With 3 bases clipped from V and 5 bases from J, the junction kept 8 bases outside the gene matches. The CDR3 extends over 15 amino acids.

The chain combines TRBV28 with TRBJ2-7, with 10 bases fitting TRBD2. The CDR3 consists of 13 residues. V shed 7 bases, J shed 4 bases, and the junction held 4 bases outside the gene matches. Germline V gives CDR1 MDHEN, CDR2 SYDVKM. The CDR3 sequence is CASNLAGAYEQYF. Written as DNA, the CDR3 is TGTGCCAGCAATCTAGCGGGGGCATACGAGCAGTACTTC.

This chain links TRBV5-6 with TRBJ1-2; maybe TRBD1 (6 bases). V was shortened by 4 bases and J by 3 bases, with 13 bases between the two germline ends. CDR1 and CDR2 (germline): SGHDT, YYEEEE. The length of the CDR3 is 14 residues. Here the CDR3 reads CASSLPTGYYGYTF. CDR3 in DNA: TGTGCCAGCAGCCTTCCGACAGGATACTATGGCTACACCTTC.

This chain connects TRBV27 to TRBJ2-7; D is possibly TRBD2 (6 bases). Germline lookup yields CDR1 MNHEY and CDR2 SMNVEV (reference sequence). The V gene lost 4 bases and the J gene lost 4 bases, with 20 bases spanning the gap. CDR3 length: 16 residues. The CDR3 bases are TGTGCCAGCAGTTCCCCTCGTTGGGGGGAGACGTACGAGCAGTACTTC. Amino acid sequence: CASSSPRWGETYEQYF.

The CDR3: CASSLLGTGGSQETQYF. CDR3 nucleotides: TGTGCCAGCAGCTTACTAGGGACAGGGGGTAGCCAAGAGACCCAGTACTTC. The chain has TRBV7-2 and TRBJ2-5; 11 positions match TRBD1. The germline V gene encodes CDR1 SGHTA and CDR2 FQGNSA. The CDR3 loop spans 17 amino acids. The trim removed 2 bases at V and 1 base at J, leaving 6 bases unmatched. Variable domain in full (rest from reference TRBV7-2 and TRBJ2-5): GAGVSQSPSNKVTEKGKDVELRCDPISGHTALYWYRQSLGQGLEFLIYFQGNSAPDKSGLPSDRFSAERTGGSVSTLTIQRTQQEDSAVYLCASSLLGTGGSQETQYFGPGTRLLVL.

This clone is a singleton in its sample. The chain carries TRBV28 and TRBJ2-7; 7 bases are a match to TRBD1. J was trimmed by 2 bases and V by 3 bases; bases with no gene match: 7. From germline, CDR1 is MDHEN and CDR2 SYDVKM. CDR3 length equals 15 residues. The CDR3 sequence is CASSFPGQATYEQYF. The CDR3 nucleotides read TGTGCCAGCAGTTTTCCAGGACAGGCCACCTACGAGCAGTACTTC.

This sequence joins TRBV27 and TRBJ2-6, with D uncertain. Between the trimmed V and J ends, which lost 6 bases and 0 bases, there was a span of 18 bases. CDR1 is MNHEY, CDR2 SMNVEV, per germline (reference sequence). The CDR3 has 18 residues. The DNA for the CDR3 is TGTGCCAGCAGAATGCCACCAGAGGTAAGCTCTGGGGCCAACGTCCTGACTTTC. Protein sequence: CASRMPPEVSSGANVLTF.

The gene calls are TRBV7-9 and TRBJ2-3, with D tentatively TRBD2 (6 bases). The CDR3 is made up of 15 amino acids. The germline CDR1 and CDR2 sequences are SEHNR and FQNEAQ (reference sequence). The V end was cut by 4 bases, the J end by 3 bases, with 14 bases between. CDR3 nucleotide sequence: TGTGCCAGCAGCTCAGACCTTGGGGGGACAGATACGCAGTATTTT. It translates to CASSSDLGGTDTQYF. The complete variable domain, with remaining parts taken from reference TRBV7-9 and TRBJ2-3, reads DTGVSQNPRHKITKRGQNVTFRCDPISEHNRLYWYRQTLGQGPEFLTYFQNEAQLEKSRLLSDRFSAERPKGSFSTLEIQRTEQGDSAMYLCASSSDLGGTDTQYFGPGTRLTVL.

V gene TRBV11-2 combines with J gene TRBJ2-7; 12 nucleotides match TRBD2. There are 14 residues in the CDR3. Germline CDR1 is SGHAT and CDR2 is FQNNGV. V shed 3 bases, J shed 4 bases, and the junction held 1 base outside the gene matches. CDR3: CASSLTSGSYEQYF. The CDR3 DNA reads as TGTGCCAGCAGCTTGACTAGCGGGAGTTACGAGCAGTACTTC.

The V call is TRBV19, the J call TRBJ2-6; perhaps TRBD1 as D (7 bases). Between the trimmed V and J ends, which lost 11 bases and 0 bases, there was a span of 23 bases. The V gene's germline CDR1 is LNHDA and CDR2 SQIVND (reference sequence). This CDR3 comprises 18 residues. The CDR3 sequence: CASRGVGGTYSGANVLTF. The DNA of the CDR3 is TGTGCCTCTAGGGGGGTAGGGGGCACATACTCTGGGGCCAACGTCCTGACTTTC.